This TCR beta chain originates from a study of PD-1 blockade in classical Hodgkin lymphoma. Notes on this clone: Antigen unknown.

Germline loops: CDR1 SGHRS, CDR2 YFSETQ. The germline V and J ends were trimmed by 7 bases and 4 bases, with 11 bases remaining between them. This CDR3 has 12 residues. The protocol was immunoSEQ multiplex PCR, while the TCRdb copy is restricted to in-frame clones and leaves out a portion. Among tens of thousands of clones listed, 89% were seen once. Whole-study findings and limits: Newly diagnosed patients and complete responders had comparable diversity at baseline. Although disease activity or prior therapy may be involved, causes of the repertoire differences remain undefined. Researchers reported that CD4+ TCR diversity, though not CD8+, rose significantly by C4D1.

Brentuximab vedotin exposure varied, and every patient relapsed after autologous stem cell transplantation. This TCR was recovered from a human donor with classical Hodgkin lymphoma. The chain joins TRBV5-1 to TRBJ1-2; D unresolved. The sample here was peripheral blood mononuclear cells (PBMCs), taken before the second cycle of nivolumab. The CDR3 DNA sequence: TGCGCCAGCGGTCCAGGAACCTATGGCTACACCTTC. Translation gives CASGPGTYGYTF.